The rows below give T cell receptor beta chains drawn from one sample of a study of OX40 agonist ivuxolimab in advanced cancers. Profiling relied on immunoSEQ multiplex PCR, and the TCRdb table lists in-frame clones only, not all of them. Of 70,000 to 80,000 clones listed, about 89% were seen once; the top ten hold roughly 0.77%. Sequenced here: CD4+ or CD8+ T cells sorted from blood, sampled in a trial of the OX40 agonist ivuxolimab. Receptors were obtained from an adult with an advanced solid tumor such as melanoma, head and neck, liver or kidney cancer. CDR3s include the opening cysteine and the closing phenylalanine or tryptophan. D genes are given only for firm matches. Expanded clones get a size class; other rows say once, few or many, or leave the size out.

d_call	clone_size	v_call	j_call	cdr3_aa	cdr3_nt
TRBD2	-	TRBV6-1	TRBJ2-3	CASSEQREGTDTQYF	TGTGCCAGCAGTGAACAGCGGGAGGGAACAGATACGCAGTATTTT
-	-	TRBV30	TRBJ1-3	CAWSGNRAFSGNTIYF	TGTGCCTGGAGTGGTAACAGGGCCTTCTCTGGAAACACCATATATTTT
-	-	TRBV30	TRBJ1-2	CAWSLSRDTYGYTF	TGTGCCTGGAGTCTATCCCGGGACACCTATGGCTACACCTTC
TRBD1	-	TRBV6-6	TRBJ2-2	CASRTGDGTGELFF	TGTGCCAGCAGGACAGGGGATGGCACCGGGGAGCTGTTTTTT
TRBD1	-	TRBV19	TRBJ2-6	CASKGAAGANVLTF	TGTGCCAGCAAGGGGGCCGCGGGGGCCAACGTCCTGACTTTC
TRBD2	-	TRBV2	TRBJ2-7	CASMPMLGGSSYEQYF	TGTGCCAGCATGCCCATGTTGGGGGGGAGCTCCTACGAGCAGTACTTC
-	-	TRBV5-1	TRBJ1-4	CASSWDGANEKLFF	TGCGCCAGCAGCTGGGACGGCGCTAATGAAAAACTGTTTTTT
TRBD1	-	TRBV11-2	TRBJ2-5	CASSLYRGRETQYF	TGTGCCAGCAGCTTATACAGGGGGAGAGAGACCCAGTACTTC
-	-	TRBV7-3	TRBJ1-3	CASSLLGGTGNTIYF	TGTGCCAGCAGCTTATTAGGGGGAACTGGAAACACCATATATTTT
-	-	TRBV11-2	TRBJ2-7	CASSLDQLGAYEQYF	TGTGCCAGCAGCTTAGATCAGTTGGGGGCCTACGAGCAGTACTTC
TRBD1	-	TRBV9	TRBJ2-7	CASSASDRGGYEQYF	TGTGCCAGCAGCGCCTCGGACAGGGGAGGTTACGAGCAGTACTTC
-	-	TRBV29-1	TRBJ1-2	CSVDRANGYTF	TGCAGCGTTGACAGGGCGAATGGCTACACCTTC
-	few	TRBV5-1	TRBJ2-7	CASSQRTGYEQYF	TGCGCCAGCAGCCAGAGGACGGGCTACGAGCAGTACTTC
TRBD2	-	TRBV6-6	TRBJ2-5	CASLRAGGGPETQYF	TGTGCCAGCCTCCGAGCCGGGGGGGGGCCAGAGACCCAGTACTTC
-	-	TRBV6-1	TRBJ1-5	CASSESGNNQPQHF	TGTGCCAGCAGTGAATCGGGCAACAATCAGCCCCAGCATTTT
TRBD2	-	TRBV11-1	TRBJ2-7	CASSSPVRLAGAYEQYF	TGTGCCAGCAGCTCCCCGGTAAGACTAGCGGGAGCCTACGAGCAGTACTTC
-	-	TRBV18	TRBJ2-5	CASSPRAVQETQYF	TGTGCCAGCTCACCACGGGCGGTACAAGAGACCCAGTACTTC
TRBD1	-	TRBV7-2	TRBJ2-7	CASSFGTGSYEQYF	TGTGCCAGCAGCTTTGGGACAGGGTCCTACGAGCAGTACTTC
TRBD1	few	TRBV5-4	TRBJ1-2	CASSLVGRQGLTYGYTF	TGTGCCAGCAGCTTGGTAGGCAGACAGGGCCTTACCTATGGCTACACCTTC
TRBD1	-	TRBV6-1	TRBJ1-4	CASSQDRGWEGLFF	TGTGCCAGCAGTCAGGACAGGGGGTGGGAAGGGCTGTTTTTT
-	-	TRBV4-3	TRBJ1-5	CASSQDLGGRGNNQPQHF	TGCGCCAGCAGCCAAGATCTGGGAGGCAGAGGTAACAATCAGCCCCAGCATTTT
-	-	TRBV6-1	TRBJ2-3	CASSYSVGTQYF	TGTGCCAGCAGTTATTCGGTGGGTACGCAGTATTTT
-	-	TRBV5-1	TRBJ1-3	CASRRVGSSGNTIYF	TGCGCCAGCCGCCGGGTTGGTAGCTCTGGAAACACCATATATTTT
-	-	TRBV5-1	TRBJ1-4	CASSLPTDKLFF	TGCGCCAGCAGCTTGCCGACCGACAAACTGTTTTTT
TRBD1	-	TRBV7-8	TRBJ1-6	CASSQRQGGSPLHF	TGTGCCAGCAGCCAACGACAGGGGGGGTCACCCCTCCACTTT
TRBD2	-	TRBV9	TRBJ2-2	CASSVALARNTGELFF	TGTGCCAGCAGCGTAGCACTAGCGAGGAACACCGGGGAGCTGTTTTTT
-	-	TRBV28	TRBJ1-2	CASSFDDGYTF	TGTGCCAGCAGTTTTGACGATGGCTACACCTTC
TRBD1	-	TRBV6-4	TRBJ2-2	CASSPGQGNTGELFF	TGTGCCAGCAGTCCGGGACAGGGGAACACCGGGGAGCTGTTTTTT
TRBD1	-	TRBV5-1	TRBJ2-2	CASSLQGHRELFF	TGCGCCAGCAGCTTACAGGGGCACCGGGAGCTGTTTTTT
TRBD2	-	TRBV7-8	TRBJ2-2	CASSLAGAITGELFF	TGTGCCAGCAGCCTAGCGGGAGCTATCACCGGGGAGCTGTTTTTT
TRBD1	-	TRBV29-1	TRBJ1-2	CSAIGTVYGYTF	TGCAGCGCTATTGGGACAGTCTATGGCTACACCTTC
-	-	TRBV6-1	TRBJ2-4	CASSEQMGDMDIQYF	TGTGCCAGCAGTGAACAAATGGGCGACATGGACATTCAGTACTTC
TRBD1	few	TRBV7-2	TRBJ2-5	CASGTGIQETQYF	TGTGCCAGCGGGACAGGGATACAAGAGACCCAGTACTTC
-	-	TRBV6-1	TRBJ2-2	CASSEDVRRLNTGELFF	TGTGCCAGCAGTGAAGACGTTCGCCGGTTGAACACCGGGGAGCTGTTTTTT
-	-	TRBV7-6	TRBJ1-3	CASSPPGRNTIYF	TGTGCCAGCAGCCCCCCGGGACGAAACACCATATATTTT
-	-	TRBV7-8	TRBJ1-1	CASSVNRVGSTEAFF	TGTGCCAGCAGCGTCAACAGGGTCGGGAGCACTGAAGCTTTCTTT
TRBD2	-	TRBV11-3	TRBJ2-2	CASSYQVAGDTGELFF	TGTGCCAGCAGCTACCAGGTAGCGGGAGACACCGGGGAGCTGTTTTTT
-	-	TRBV6-6	TRBJ1-2	CASSLSTTGWDGYTF	TGTGCCAGCAGTCTTTCAACCACAGGCTGGGATGGCTACACCTTC
TRBD1	-	TRBV7-2	TRBJ2-7	CASSSDRVSSYEQYF	TGTGCCAGCAGTTCGGACAGGGTGAGCTCCTACGAGCAGTACTTC
-	-	TRBV7-3	TRBJ2-3	CASSLRASTDTQYF	TGTGCCAGCAGCCTCAGAGCTAGCACAGATACGCAGTATTTT
TRBD1	-	TRBV18	TRBJ1-5	CASSPGTGGNQPQHF	TGTGCCAGCTCACCAGGGACAGGGGGTAATCAGCCCCAGCATTTT
-	once	TRBV5-4	TRBJ1-3	CASSQAADTIYF	TGTGCCAGCAGCCAGGCCGCGGACACCATATATTTT
-	few	TRBV7-2	TRBJ1-1	CASSSIQGTEAFF	TGTGCCAGCAGCTCAATACAGGGCACTGAAGCTTTCTTT
TRBD2	-	TRBV5-1	TRBJ2-2	CASSLAGLAGGTGELFF	TGCGCCAGCAGCTTGGCGGGACTAGCGGGAGGGACCGGGGAGCTGTTTTTT
-	-	TRBV2	TRBJ2-3	CASRFRDSSTDTQYF	TGTGCCAGCAGATTCCGGGATAGTAGCACAGATACGCAGTATTTT
-	-	TRBV2	TRBJ2-7	CASRESEAHYEQYF	TGTGCCAGCAGAGAGAGCGAAGCCCATTACGAGCAGTACTTC
-	-	TRBV5-5	TRBJ2-7	CASRRRRELSYEQYF	TGTGCCAGCAGACGAAGGAGGGAGCTCTCCTACGAGCAGTACTTC
-	-	TRBV5-1	TRBJ2-1	CASSLPKEGAPYNEQFF	TGCGCCAGCAGTCTCCCCAAGGAGGGAGCGCCCTACAATGAGCAGTTCTTC
-	-	TRBV7-3	TRBJ2-7	CASSSTEGFNEQYF	TGTGCCAGCAGCTCCACAGAAGGTTTCAACGAGCAGTACTTC